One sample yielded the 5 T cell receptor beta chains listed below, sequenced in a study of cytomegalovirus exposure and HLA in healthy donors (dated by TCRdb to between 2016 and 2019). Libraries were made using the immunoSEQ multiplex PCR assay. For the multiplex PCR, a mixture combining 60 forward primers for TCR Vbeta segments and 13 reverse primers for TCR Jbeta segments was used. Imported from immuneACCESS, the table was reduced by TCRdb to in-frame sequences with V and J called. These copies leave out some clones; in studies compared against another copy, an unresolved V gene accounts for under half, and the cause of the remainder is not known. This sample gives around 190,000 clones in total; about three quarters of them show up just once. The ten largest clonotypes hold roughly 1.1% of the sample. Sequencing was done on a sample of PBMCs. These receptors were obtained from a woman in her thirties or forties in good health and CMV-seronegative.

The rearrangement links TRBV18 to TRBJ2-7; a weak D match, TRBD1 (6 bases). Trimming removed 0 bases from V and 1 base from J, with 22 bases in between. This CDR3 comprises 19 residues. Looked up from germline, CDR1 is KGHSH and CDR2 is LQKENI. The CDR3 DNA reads TGTGCCAGCTCACCACCGACAGGAGGCCTCCCCCTAGCTTCCTACGAGCAGTACGTC. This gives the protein CASSPPTGGLPLASYEQYV.

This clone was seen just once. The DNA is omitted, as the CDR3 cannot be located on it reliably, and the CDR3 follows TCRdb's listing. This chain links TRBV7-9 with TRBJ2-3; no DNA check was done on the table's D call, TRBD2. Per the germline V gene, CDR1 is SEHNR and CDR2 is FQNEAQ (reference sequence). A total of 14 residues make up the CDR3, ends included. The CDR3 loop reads CASSATVPGDTQYF.

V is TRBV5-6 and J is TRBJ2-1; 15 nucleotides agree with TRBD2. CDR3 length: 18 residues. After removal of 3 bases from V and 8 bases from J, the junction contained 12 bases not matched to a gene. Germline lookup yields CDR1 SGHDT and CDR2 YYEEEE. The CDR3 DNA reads TGTGCCAGCAGCTACCGGACTAGCGGGAGGGCCACTTTTTATGAGCAGTTCTTC. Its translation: CASSYRTSGRATFYEQFF.

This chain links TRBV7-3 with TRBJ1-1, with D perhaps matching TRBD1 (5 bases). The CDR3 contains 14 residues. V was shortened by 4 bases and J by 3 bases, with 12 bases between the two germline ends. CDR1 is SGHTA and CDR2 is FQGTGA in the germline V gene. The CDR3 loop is CASSSSPGDTEAFF. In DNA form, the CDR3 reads TGTGCCAGCAGCTCCTCTCCGGGGGACACTGAAGCTTTCTTT. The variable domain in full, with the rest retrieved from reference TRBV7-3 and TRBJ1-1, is GAGVSQTPSNKVTEKGKYVELRCDPISGHTALYWYRQSLGQGPEFLIYFQGTGAADDSGLPNDRFFAVRPEGSVSTLKIQRTERGDSAVYLCASSSSPGDTEAFFGQGTRLTVV.

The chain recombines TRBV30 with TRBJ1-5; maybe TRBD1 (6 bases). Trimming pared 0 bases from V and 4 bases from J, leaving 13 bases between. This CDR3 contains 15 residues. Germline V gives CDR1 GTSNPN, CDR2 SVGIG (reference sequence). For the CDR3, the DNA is TGTGCCTGGAGTGTAGTAGGGGGTGGGAATCAGCCCCAGCATTTT. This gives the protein CAWSVVGGGNQPQHF.